The present T cell receptor beta chain was sequenced within a study of Ad26.COV2.S vaccination and SARS-CoV-2 variants. Study-level information: Dosing was one shot or two shots 56 days apart.

Germline V lookup: CDR1 SNHLY, CDR2 FYNNEI. V trimming: 7 bases; J trimming: 5 bases; junction bases outside the gene matches: 10. The CDR3 sequence is 16 residues long. This table comes from immunoSEQ multiplex PCR, and its TCRdb copy is limited to in-frame clones, with some not included. The repertoire holds about 320,000 clones, with 70% to 90% as singletons. Documented treatment: 15 to 20 received Ad26.COV2.S at low or high dose, single or two shots; roughly five received placebo; per-sample allocation not given. Collection of samples fell on day 63 after the first vaccine or placebo injection. An adult aged 18-55 years in Boston served as the donor. This vaccine is an Ad26 vector that expresses the Wuhan-strain SARS-CoV-2 spike.

Sample: peripheral blood, taken in a trial of Ad26.COV2.S vaccine versus placebo. The rearrangement uses TRBV2 and TRBJ2-1; 11 nucleotides align to TRBD1. The TCR sequence derives from a person between 18 and 65 years old who received the Ad26.COV2.S COVID-19 vaccine or a placebo. The CDR3 is CASNKPPGQGDNEQFF. CDR3 sequence (DNA): TGTGCCAGCAATAAGCCCCCGGGACAGGGGGACAATGAGCAGTTCTTC.